This T cell receptor beta chain was found in a study of T cells in Graves' hyperthyroidism and ophthalmopathy. What was amplified from RNA transcripts were TCR beta CDR3 regions. First-round RT-PCR targeting the TCR CDR3 was performed with the HTBI primer set. TCRdb reanalysed the multiplex PCR reads using MiXCR and keeps one entry per CDR3 protein. This table has some 600,000 distinct CDR3 sequences, more than 11% appearing once. As for this clonotype: This may come from a read error, since a much larger clone is one base off.

The CDR3 loop spans 15 amino acids. Germline CDR1 DFQATT, CDR2 SNEGSKA (reference sequence). The TCR was taken from a woman under 40 with Graves' hyperthyroidism that later progressed to Graves' ophthalmopathy. The sample taken for sequencing was blood. The chain has TRBV20-1 and TRBJ2-1; 11 bases agree with TRBD1. The CDR3 coding sequence is TGCAGTGCCAACTCGGGACAGGGGGGGTCCAATGAGCAGCTCTTC. This codes for CSANSGQGGSNEQLF.